This TCR beta chain originates from a study of cytomegalovirus exposure and HLA in healthy donors. Study results and caveats: TCR beta V- and J-gene trimming was later associated with a missense DCLRE1C variant.

This clone was observed a few times. Its target is unknown. Germline values: CDR1 SGHRS, CDR2 YFSETQ. The CDR3 loop spans 14 amino acids. The ends were cut back, 1 base at V and 4 bases at J, with 11 bases in the middle. The PCR had 60 Vbeta and 13 Jbeta primers. Only in-frame clones appear in the TCRdb table, and some are missing; sequencing was by immunoSEQ multiplex PCR. The table lists 110,000 to 150,000 clones, more than 75% of them singletons. The J gene is TRBJ1-1, the V gene TRBV5-1; possible D gene TRBD1, 5 bases. Sequencing was performed on PBMCs. This receptor was identified in a female donor in good health and CMV-seronegative. The CDR3 sequence is CASSLLGVSTEAFF. Written as DNA, the CDR3 is TGCGCCAGCAGCTTGCTAGGGGTAAGCACTGAAGCTTTCTTT.